The T cell receptor (beta chain) under discussion was sequenced for a study of T cells in Graves' hyperthyroidism and ophthalmopathy. Each patient was aged 18 to 65 and had newly diagnosed hyperthyroidism of under 2 months' duration. Study-wide findings and caveats: Expanded thyroid clonotypes (above 0.001) were mostly also found in blood.

This CDR3 has 12 amino acids. Germline CDR1 and CDR2: SGHTA and FQGNSA. V was clipped by 5 bases and J by 5 bases, with 9 bases between them. Amplified regions were TCR beta CDR3 sequences from RNA transcripts. First-round RT-PCR with HTBI primers amplified the TCR CDR3 region. Via MiXCR, TCRdb re-called the multiplex PCR reads, giving one row per CDR3 protein. The sample lists hundreds of thousands of distinct CDR3 sequences, under 60% seen once, with 8.2% in the top ten. This clonotype occurred many times. Its antigen is as yet unknown. The receptor comes from a woman aged 18-29 years with Graves' hyperthyroidism. Sequences were obtained from peripheral blood or thyroid tissue (not recorded which). The chain has TRBV7-2 and TRBJ2-5, with unresolved D. The CDR3 loop reads CASSVEGETQYF. CDR3 in DNA: TGTGCCAGCAGCGTAGAAGGGGAGACCCAGTACTTC. Complete variable domain (other parts from reference TRBV7-2 and TRBJ2-5): GAGVSQSPSNKVTEKGKDVELRCDPISGHTALYWYRQSLGQGLEFLIYFQGNSAPDKSGLPSDRFSAERTGGSVSTLTIQRTQQEDSAVYLCASSVEGETQYFGPGTRLLVL.